A single sample is the source of the 29 T cell receptor beta chains below, sequenced in a study of cytomegalovirus exposure and HLA in healthy donors. Researchers ran the PCR with 60 Vbeta and 13 Jbeta primers. Using immunoSEQ multiplex PCR, the repertoire was profiled, and TCRdb retains in-frame clones only, with some absent. The sample records 150,000 to 250,000 clones, approximately 85% being singletons. The sequenced sample consisted of PBMCs. The receptor source for this set is a woman in her forties or fifties in good health and CMV-seronegative.

This sequence joins TRBV7-9 and TRBJ2-7; TRBD2 might be the D (5 bases). The germline V and J ends were trimmed by 3 bases and 3 bases, with 24 bases remaining between them. Germline loops: CDR1 SEHNR, CDR2 FQNEAQ (reference sequence). CDR3 size: 18 residues. The CDR3 is CASSFETGEPRRSYEQYF. The CDR3 DNA sequence: TGTGCCAGCAGCTTTGAGACCGGGGAACCACGGAGGAGCTACGAGCAGTACTTC.

The V and J genes are TRBV6-1 and TRBJ1-1; D gene unclear. Trimming shortened V by 0 bases and J by 1 base, and 9 bases separated the two germline ends. CDR3 length: 15 residues. The germline V gene has CDR1 MNHNS and CDR2 SASEGT. The CDR3 region is CASSEARLRNTEAFF. The DNA of the CDR3 is TGTGCCAGCAGTGAAGCTCGATTGCGGAACACTGAAGCTTTCTTT.

The count of this clone is one. This sequence joins TRBV27 and TRBJ1-5, with D hard to call. This CDR3 spans 15 amino acids. V lost 5 bases and J lost 7, with 18 bases in between. Germline assignment: CDR1 MNHEY and CDR2 SMNVEV (reference sequence). Written as DNA, the CDR3 is TGTGCCAGCAGTCGGGCCGCGGGGTCCCAACAGCCCCAGCATTTT. This gives the protein CASSRAAGSQQPQHF.

The genes are TRBV28 and TRBJ1-5; 9 nucleotides align to TRBD1. The V gene end was trimmed by 10 bases and the J gene end by 3 bases; junction bases not matched to a gene: 10. This CDR3 is 15 amino acids long. Germline loops: CDR1 MDHEN, CDR2 SYDVKM. The CDR3 coding sequence is TGTGCCACCCTGGCGGGACAGGGCTTCAATCAGCCCCAGCATTTT. It is translated as CATLAGQGFNQPQHF.

V gene TRBV28 combines with J gene TRBJ1-5; D not resolved. CDR3 length: 15 residues. CDR1 MDHEN and CDR2 SYDVKM come from the germline V gene. Trimming removed 1 base at V and 3 bases at J, with 10 bases between. DNA for the CDR3: TGTGCCAGCAGTTTATCCGGCGGGAACAATCAGCCCCAGCATTTT. Translated, it gives CASSLSGGNNQPQHF. The full variable domain, with the rest looked up from reference TRBV28 and TRBJ1-5, is DVKVTQSSRYLVKRTGEKVFLECVQDMDHENMFWYRQDPGLGLRLIYFSYDVKMKEKGDIPEGYSVSREKKERFSLILESASTNQTSMYLCASSLSGGNNQPQHFGDGTRLSIL.

V is TRBV7-9 and J is TRBJ2-1; 10 nucleotides align to TRBD1. CDR3 length equals 18 residues. The germline V gene encodes CDR1 SEHNR and CDR2 FQNEAQ (reference sequence). J was trimmed by 4 bases and V by 1 base; bases with no gene match: 10. The CDR3 protein is CASSLVGNRDRGYNEQFF. The CDR3 bases are TGTGCCAGCAGCTTAGTGGGGAACCGGGACAGGGGATACAATGAGCAGTTCTTC. Drawing the rest from reference TRBV7-9 and TRBJ2-1, the complete variable domain is DTGVSQNPRHKITKRGQNVTFRCDPISEHNRLYWYRQTLGQGPEFLTYFQNEAQLEKSRLLSDRFSAERPKGSFSTLEIQRTEQGDSAMYLCASSLVGNRDRGYNEQFFGPGTRLTVL.

V gene TRBV27 combines with J gene TRBJ2-2; D remains unclear. This CDR3 has 16 residues. Germline V CDR1 and CDR2: MNHEY, SMNVEV (reference sequence). The ends were cut back, 2 bases at V and 0 bases at J, with 10 bases in the middle. CDR3 coding DNA: TGTGCCAGCAGTTTAAAAGCTATGCCGAACACCGGGGAGCTGTTTTTT. Its protein is CASSLKAMPNTGELFF.

V is TRBV2 and J is TRBJ2-7; 7 bases map to TRBD1. V gave up 6 bases and J gave up 2 bases; unmatched junction bases: 7. CDR1 and CDR2 (germline): SNHLY, FYNNEI. The CDR3 is made up of 14 amino acids. The CDR3 nucleotides are TGTGCCAGCAGCCAACAGGGGCCTGCCTACGAGCAGTACTTC. Residues: CASSQQGPAYEQYF.

V usage is TRBV19 and J usage is TRBJ2-7, with a weak D call TRBD1 (6 bases). There are 14 residues in the CDR3. Trimming cost V 3 bases and J 6 bases, with 15 bases left between them. In germline, CDR1 is LNHDA, CDR2 SQIVND (reference sequence). CDR3 nucleotide sequence: TGTGCCAGTAGTATGGGACAAACCCTCTCCGAGCAGTACTTC. Its protein is CASSMGQTLSEQYF.

This clone has a single count. The chain uses TRBV19 and TRBJ2-1, with 14 bases matching TRBD2. The CDR3 has 15 amino acids. V shed 5 bases, J shed 8 bases, and the junction held 5 bases outside the gene matches. Looked up from germline, CDR1 is LNHDA and CDR2 is SQIVND (reference sequence). Here the CDR3 DNA reads TGTGCCAGTAGTCCCGGGACTAGCGGGAGAGATGAGCAGTTCTTC. Protein sequence: CASSPGTSGRDEQFF.

This chain joins TRBV6-1 and TRBJ2-1; TRBD1 aligns across 9 bases. The germline CDR1 and CDR2 sequences are MNHNS and SASEGT. The junction had 7 bases not matched to a gene; V was cut back by 4 bases and J by 6 bases. This CDR3 comprises 15 residues. The DNA for the CDR3 is TGTGCCAGCAGTGGGGGGGGGACAGGGATCAATGAGCAGTTCTTC. Translating it yields CASSGGGTGINEQFF.

The chain has TRBV15 and TRBJ2-6, with TRBD2 identical over 7 bases. V lost 3 bases to trimming and J lost 2 bases; unmatched junction nucleotides: 7. The CDR3 sequence is 17 residues long. Germline values: CDR1 LNHNV, CDR2 YYDKDF (reference sequence). The CDR3 region has the DNA TGTGCCACCAGCAGTAGTGGAGGGAGGGCTGGGGCCAACGTCCTGACTTTC. Protein product: CATSSSGGRAGANVLTF.

J is TRBJ2-2 and V is TRBV19, with 7 positions matching TRBD1. The CDR3 spans 14 residues. The V gene's germline CDR1 is LNHDA and CDR2 SQIVND (reference sequence). V lost 8 bases, J lost 0 bases, and 3 bases stayed unmatched. DNA of the CDR3: TGTGCCAGTTCAGACAGGGCGAACACCGGGGAGCTGTTTTTT. Protein: CASSDRANTGELFF.

The genes are TRBV10-2 and TRBJ2-3, with 8 bases that match TRBD1. This CDR3 region has 17 residues. Per the germline V gene, CDR1 is WSHSY and CDR2 is SAAADI. V trimming: 0 bases; J trimming: 0 bases; junction bases outside the gene matches: 5. CDR3 residues: CASSESSHRGSTDTQYF. The CDR3 nucleotides are TGCGCCAGCAGTGAGTCTTCCCACAGGGGGAGCACAGATACGCAGTATTTT.

The chain combines TRBV28 with TRBJ2-7, with 11 bases lining up with TRBD1. The germline CDR1 and CDR2 sequences are MDHEN and SYDVKM. This CDR3 region has 13 residues. V trimming: 6 bases; J trimming: 4 bases; junction bases outside the gene matches: 2. The CDR3 protein is CASSGQGAYEQYF. The CDR3 DNA reads as TGTGCCAGCAGCGGACAGGGGGCATACGAGCAGTACTTC. Full variable domain (missing parts from reference TRBV28 and TRBJ2-7): DVKVTQSSRYLVKRTGEKVFLECVQDMDHENMFWYRQDPGLGLRLIYFSYDVKMKEKGDIPEGYSVSREKKERFSLILESASTNQTSMYLCASSGQGAYEQYFGPGTRLTVT.

This clone was detected only a few times. This chain joins TRBV5-4 and TRBJ1-4; 8 bases line up with TRBD1. Germline CDR1 reads SGHNT; CDR2 reads YYREEE (reference sequence). V gave up 3 bases and J gave up 2 bases; unmatched junction bases: 9. The CDR3 is made up of 17 amino acids. The CDR3 region has the DNA TGTGCCAGCAGCTCCGGAGGACAGGGTGGGACTAATGAAAAACTGTTTTTT. Protein: CASSSGGQGGTNEKLFF. The whole variable domain, remainder taken from reference TRBV5-4 and TRBJ1-4, is ETGVTQSPTHLIKTRGQQVTLRCSSQSGHNTVSWYQQALGQGPQFIFQYYREEENGRGNFPPRFSGLQFPNYSSELNVNALELDDSALYLCASSSGGQGGTNEKLFFGSGTQLSVL.

A single count supports this clone. J is TRBJ2-5 and V is TRBV27; perhaps TRBD2 as D (5 bases). Germline lookup yields CDR1 MNHEY and CDR2 SMNVEV (reference sequence). CDR3 size: 12 residues. V lost 10 bases, J lost 4 bases, and 13 bases lay in between. Here the CDR3 reads CATQDSGETQYF. The CDR3 DNA is TGTGCCACCCAGGACTCGGGAGAGACCCAGTACTTC.

The rearrangement uses TRBV5-8 and TRBJ2-6, with D perhaps TRBD1 (6 bases). The germline gives CDR1 SGHTS, CDR2 YDEGEE. The CDR3 has 16 amino acids. Trimming cost V 4 bases and J 4 bases, with 15 bases left between them. The CDR3: CASSGYRASGANVLTF. The CDR3 DNA reads TGTGCCAGCAGCGGCTACAGGGCTTCCGGGGCCAACGTCCTGACTTTC. Together with reference TRBV5-8 and TRBJ2-6, the CDR3 gives the full variable domain: EAGVTQSPTHLIKTRGQQATLRCSPISGHTSVYWYQQALGLGLQFLLWYDEGEERNRGNFPPRFSGRQFPNYSSELNVNALELEDSALYLCASSGYRASGANVLTFGAGSRLTVL.

This sequence joins TRBV5-1 and TRBJ2-5; 9 nucleotides align to TRBD2. The DNA end is more similar to TRBJ2-7, so the J call may be wrong. The germline V gene has CDR1 SGHRS and CDR2 YFSETQ. CDR3 size: 14 residues. CDR3 amino acids: CASSLVAGVGEQYF. CDR3 bases: TGCGCCAGCAGCTTGGTAGCGGGAGTGGGCGAGCAGTACTTC.

The chain couples TRBV4-1 to TRBJ1-1; D not certain. This CDR3 contains 15 residues. CDR1 is MGHRA, CDR2 YSYEKL, per germline. Trimming took off 4 bases at V and 0 bases at J, with 12 bases between the two ends. This CDR3 is CASSPNPGMNTEAFF. CDR3 DNA sequence: TGCGCCAGCAGCCCGAACCCAGGCATGAACACTGAAGCTTTCTTT.

This chain links TRBV15 with TRBJ2-3; D ambiguous. This CDR3 has 13 amino acids. The germline CDR1 and CDR2 sequences are LNHNV and YYDKDF (reference sequence). The V and J ends lost 6 bases and 4 bases respectively, with 11 bases between them. CDR3: CATSSWRPDTQYF. CDR3 nucleotides: TGTGCCACCAGTTCATGGAGACCAGATACGCAGTATTTT.

Concerning this clone itself: Germline and junction disagree at one end, which may indicate a read error. The rearrangement links TRBV19 to TRBJ1-4, with 9 bases lining up with TRBD1. Germline-derived CDR1 and CDR2 are LNHDA and SQIVND (reference sequence). CDR3 length: 15 residues. In nucleotides, the CDR3 is TGTGCCAGTAGTAATGACAGGGGGACGAATGAAAAACCGTTTTTT. This gives the protein CASSNDRGTNEKPFF.

The gene calls are TRBV27 and TRBJ2-1, with D possibly being TRBD2 (6 bases). CDR3 length equals 16 residues. Germline V CDR1 and CDR2: MNHEY, SMNVEV (reference sequence). V lost 4 bases, J lost 0 bases, and 13 bases lay in between. The CDR3 spells CASSSLSGYSYNEQFF. CDR3 DNA sequence: TGTGCCAGCAGTTCACTTAGCGGCTACTCCTACAATGAGCAGTTCTTC.

The chain carries TRBV5-1 and TRBJ1-6; no definite D call. V was pared by 2 bases and J by 0 bases, with 12 bases between. The length of the CDR3 is 17 residues. Germline V gene sequence: CDR1 SGHRS, CDR2 YFSETQ. CDR3 residues: CASSFAGFSSYNSPLHF. In nucleotides, the CDR3 is TGCGCCAGCAGCTTCGCGGGTTTTAGCTCCTATAATTCACCCCTCCACTTT.

This chain connects TRBV2 to TRBJ1-6, with TRBD1 matching 9 bases. Germline CDR1 reads SNHLY; CDR2 reads FYNNEI. The V gene end was trimmed by 4 bases and the J gene end by 9 bases; junction bases not matched to a gene: 10. CDR3 length: 16 residues. The CDR3 DNA sequence: TGTGCCAGCAGTGGCTCACCGGGACAGGGTCGTTCACCCCTCCACTTT. As protein: CASSGSPGQGRSPLHF.

The chain uses TRBV9 and TRBJ1-5, with D perhaps matching TRBD1 (6 bases). CDR3 length: 16 residues. Trimming pared 0 bases from V and 9 bases from J, leaving 19 bases between. Per germline, CDR1 SGDLS and CDR2 YYNGEE. CDR3 DNA sequence: TGTGCCAGCAGCGTAGGGTCGGGACATCCGGGAGGGCCCCAGCATTTT. Translating gives CASSVGSGHPGGPQHF.

The chain employs TRBV2 and TRBJ2-1; the match to TRBD2 covers 8 bases. Unmatched junction bases numbered 7, after V lost 6 bases and J lost 3 bases. Germline CDR1 reads SNHLY; CDR2 reads FYNNEI. This CDR3 is 15 amino acids long. The DNA of the CDR3 is TGTGCCAGCAGATCCCATGGGACTAGCTACAATGAGCAGTTCTTC. This codes for CASRSHGTSYNEQFF.

The rearrangement links TRBV4-3 to TRBJ2-3; D uncertain. CDR1 and CDR2 (germline): LGHNA, YSLEER. The CDR3 loop spans 15 amino acids. Trimming stripped 1 base from V and 2 bases from J, with 10 bases between. The CDR3 loop is CASSQGGSNTDTQYF. The CDR3, as DNA: TGCGCCAGCAGCCAAGGCGGCTCAAACACAGATACGCAGTATTTT.

The rearrangement links TRBV5-8 to TRBJ2-7; 8 positions match TRBD1. CDR1 and CDR2 from the germline V gene are SGHTS and YDEGEE. The CDR3 sequence is 15 residues long. The junction had 8 bases not matched to a gene; V was cut back by 1 base and J by 5 bases. The CDR3 spells CASSLTGGPPNEQYF. CDR3 coding DNA: TGTGCCAGCAGCTTGACAGGGGGTCCCCCGAACGAGCAGTACTTC.